Listed below are T cell receptor beta chains from one sample, sequenced in a study of regulatory T cells in long-lasting Graves disease. Using its own MiXCR run on the multiplex PCR reads, TCRdb lists one record per CDR3 protein. The repertoire has approximately 690,000 distinct CDR3 sequences, around 30% of them found once; the top ten carry about two fifths. Material: peripheral blood mononuclear cells (PBMCs), obtained when the disease was refractory, from a patient treated with antithyroid drugs. These receptor sequences come from a female donor with Graves disease. Both conserved end residues are part of each CDR3. The D gene is left open where the match is weak. For some rows the clone size is stated as once, few or many, or as a class when expanded; others skip it.

d_call	clone_size	v_call	j_call	cdr3_nt	cdr3_aa
.	.	TRBV19	TRBJ1-1	TGTGCCAGTAGCGTACGGAGGGAGGAAGCTTTCTTT	CASSVRREEAFF
.	few	TRBV5-5	TRBJ1-4	TGTGCCAGCAGCTTTTACCCGGACCGGACCATTAATGAAAAACTGTTTTTT	CASSFYPDRTINEKLFF
.	.	TRBV20-1	TRBJ2-2	TGCAGTGCTAGACCGAACACCGGGGAGCTGTTTTTT	CSARPNTGELFF
TRBD1	.	TRBV3-1	TRBJ2-7	TGTGCCAGCAGCCCATTTAGACAGGGGCTCTCCTACGAGCAGTACTTC	CASSPFRQGLSYEQYF
.	.	TRBV4-1	TRBJ2-7	TGCGCCAGCAGCCGGACCATTGCGGGAAGCTCCTACGAGCAGTACTTC	CASSRTIAGSSYEQYF
.	.	TRBV7-6	TRBJ1-5	TGTGCCAGCAGCTTAAGGGGGGGCAGGAGCAATCAGCCCCAGCATTTT	CASSLRGGRSNQPQHF
.	many	TRBV28	TRBJ1-2	TGTGCCAGCAGGGTGACAGTTAACTATGGCTACACCTTC	CASRVTVNYGYTF
.	.	TRBV6-5	TRBJ1-5	TGTGCCAGCAGTTACTCGACCCGGGACCAGCCCCAGCATTTT	CASSYSTRDQPQHF
.	.	TRBV7-8	TRBJ1-2	TGTGCCAGCAGCTCCAGAGGAGGGTTCGGCTACACCTTC	CASSSRGGFGYTF
.	many	TRBV7-9	TRBJ2-5	TGTGCCAGCAGCACCCGGGCAGGAGAGACCCAGTACTTC	CASSTRAGETQYF
.	few	TRBV12-5	TRBJ1-4	TGTGCTAGTGGTTTGACCGGGACTTTCTCGGAAAAACTGTTTTTT	CASGLTGTFSEKLFF
.	few	TRBV12-3/TRBV12-4	TRBJ2-7	TGTGCCAGCAGTTTTAATAGCGAGCAGTACTTC	CASSFNSEQYF
TRBD1	.	TRBV19	TRBJ1-2	TGTGCCAGTAGTCGGGACCCGACAGGGCCTGGGCTTACCTTC	CASSRDPTGPGLTF
TRBD2	few	TRBV6-1	TRBJ2-7	TGTGCCAGCAGTCCTGGACTAGCGGGAGGTTTGGCCTACGAGCAGTACTTC	CASSPGLAGGLAYEQYF
.	.	TRBV11-2	TRBJ2-2	TGTGTGCGGATCCCCACCGGGGAGCTGTTTTTT	CVRIPTGELFF
TRBD1	few	TRBV4-1	TRBJ1-1	TGCGCCAGCAGCCAGCCGGGACAGCGGACTGAAGCTTTCTTT	CASSQPGQRTEAFF
TRBD2	.	TRBV7-9	TRBJ2-4	TGTGCCAGCAGCCCCTTGTGGGAGGGCCATGGGGACATTCAGTACTTC	CASSPLWEGHGDIQYF
TRBD1	few	TRBV12-3/TRBV12-4	TRBJ1-1	TGTGCCAGCAGTTTAGCTCCTAAGACAGGGTCAGAAGCTTTCTTT	CASSLAPKTGSEAFF
TRBD2	.	TRBV30	TRBJ2-3	TGTGCCTGGAGTGCGACGGGACTAGGGGGGGATACGCAGTATTTT	CAWSATGLGGDTQYF
TRBD2	many	TRBV11-2	TRBJ2-5	TGTGCCAGCAGCTGGCGGACTAGCGGGAGGTCACAAGAGACCCAGTACTTC	CASSWRTSGRSQETQYF
TRBD2	.	TRBV13	TRBJ2-7	TGTGCCAGCAGCTTACGGCGGGAGCCCAACGAGCAGTACTTC	CASSLRREPNEQYF
TRBD1	few	TRBV7-2	TRBJ1-5	TGTGCCAGCAGCTCACACGGGGACAGGCCTGGGGAGCCCCAGCATTTT	CASSSHGDRPGEPQHF
.	.	TRBV12-3/TRBV12-4	TRBJ2-2	TGTGCCAGCCGGGAGAGGGGTGGCACCGGGGAGCTGTTTTTT	CASRERGGTGELFF
.	.	TRBV29-1	TRBJ1-4	TGCAGCGTCCGACAGGAGGGATTTGAAAAACTGTTTTTT	CSVRQEGFEKLFF
TRBD1	.	TRBV11-2	TRBJ2-7	TGTGCCAGCAGCTCCCAGGACAGGGAATACTACGAGCAGTACTTC	CASSSQDREYYEQYF
.	.	TRBV5-5	TRBJ1-3	TGTGCCAGCAGCTGGGGGCCGGGCGGCTCTGGAAACACCATATATTTT	CASSWGPGGSGNTIYF
.	.	TRBV9	TRBJ2-7	TGTGCCAGCAGCGTAGGCGGGACACTCTCCTACGAGCAGTACTTC	CASSVGGTLSYEQYF
TRBD1	once	TRBV18	TRBJ2-7	TGTGCCAGCTCACCACCCGACAGGGTCTTCTCTTACGAGCAGTACTTC	CASSPPDRVFSYEQYF
.	.	TRBV30	TRBJ2-2	TGTGCCTGGAGTGGACTCGGGGAGCTGTTTTTT	CAWSGLGELFF
.	.	TRBV13	TRBJ2-5	TGTGCCAGCAGCCCCCGTTCGGGGGGCGAGACCCAGTACTTC	CASSPRSGGETQYF
TRBD1	few	TRBV19	TRBJ1-5	TGTGCCAGTAGTATGCCAGGGGGGGGCGTGGGTAGCAATCAGCCCCAGCATTTT	CASSMPGGGVGSNQPQHF
.	few	TRBV20-1	TRBJ1-2	TGCAGTGCTCCCGCGCCAGACGGGAAAGGGTCCACCTTC	CSAPAPDGKGSTF
.	once	TRBV6-1	TRBJ1-5	TGTGCCAGCACCAAGTGGGAGAATCAGCCCCAGCATTTT	CASTKWENQPQHF
.	few	TRBV7-9	TRBJ1-2	TGTGCCAGCAGCTTAGTTCGAGGCCCCAAAGGCTACACCTTC	CASSLVRGPKGYTF
.	.	TRBV29-1	TRBJ2-4	TGCAGCGTTGAAAGTGGGGGAGGCGCCAAAAACATTCAGTACTTC	CSVESGGGAKNIQYF
.	many	TRBV15	TRBJ1-4	TGTGCCACCACCCCCAGAACCGCAACTAATGAAAAACTGTTTTTT	CATTPRTATNEKLFF
TRBD2	.	TRBV27	TRBJ2-3	TGTGCCAGCAGTTTACTAGCGGAGTCTAGCACAGATACGCAGTATTTT	CASSLLAESSTDTQYF
.	few	TRBV12-3/TRBV12-4	TRBJ2-2	TGTGCCAGCAGTCCGAGAGGGGGGGGGTTCGCGAACACCGGGGAGCTGTTTTTT	CASSPRGGGFANTGELFF
.	.	TRBV29-1	TRBJ1-1	TGCAGCGTGGAGCGGGACGCAATGAACACTGAAGCTTTCTTT	CSVERDAMNTEAFF
.	.	TRBV5-1	TRBJ2-2	TGCGCCAGCAGCTTGTCCATAAACACCGGGGAGCTGTTTTTT	CASSLSINTGELFF
TRBD2	.	TRBV6-2/TRBV6-3	TRBJ2-2	TGTGCCAGCAGTTACGGAGCGGGAGGGCCCCCCGGGGAGCTGTTTTTT	CASSYGAGGPPGELFF
TRBD1	.	TRBV5-4	TRBJ2-5	TGTGCCAGCAGCTTGCGGGACAGGTACCAAGAGACCCAGTACTTC	CASSLRDRYQETQYF
.	few	TRBV13	TRBJ1-1	TGTGCCAGCAGGCTTTTTTGGGGAAACACTGAAGCTTTCTTT	CASRLFWGNTEAFF
TRBD1	many	TRBV2	TRBJ2-7	TGTGCCAGCATCAGAGCACAGGGGGCCTACGAGCAGTACTTC	CASIRAQGAYEQYF